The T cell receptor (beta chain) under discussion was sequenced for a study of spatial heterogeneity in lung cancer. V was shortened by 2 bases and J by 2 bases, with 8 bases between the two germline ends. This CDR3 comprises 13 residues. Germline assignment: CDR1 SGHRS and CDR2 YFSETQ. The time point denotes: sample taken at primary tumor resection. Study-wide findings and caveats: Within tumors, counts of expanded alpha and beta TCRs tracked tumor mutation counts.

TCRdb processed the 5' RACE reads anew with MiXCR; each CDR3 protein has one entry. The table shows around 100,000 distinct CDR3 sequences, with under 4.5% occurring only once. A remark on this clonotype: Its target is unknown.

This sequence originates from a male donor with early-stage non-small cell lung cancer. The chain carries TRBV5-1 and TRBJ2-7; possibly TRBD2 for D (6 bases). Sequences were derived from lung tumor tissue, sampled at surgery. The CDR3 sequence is CASSFGGPYEQYF. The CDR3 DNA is TGCGCCAGCAGCTTCGGGGGACCCTACGAGCAGTACTTC.